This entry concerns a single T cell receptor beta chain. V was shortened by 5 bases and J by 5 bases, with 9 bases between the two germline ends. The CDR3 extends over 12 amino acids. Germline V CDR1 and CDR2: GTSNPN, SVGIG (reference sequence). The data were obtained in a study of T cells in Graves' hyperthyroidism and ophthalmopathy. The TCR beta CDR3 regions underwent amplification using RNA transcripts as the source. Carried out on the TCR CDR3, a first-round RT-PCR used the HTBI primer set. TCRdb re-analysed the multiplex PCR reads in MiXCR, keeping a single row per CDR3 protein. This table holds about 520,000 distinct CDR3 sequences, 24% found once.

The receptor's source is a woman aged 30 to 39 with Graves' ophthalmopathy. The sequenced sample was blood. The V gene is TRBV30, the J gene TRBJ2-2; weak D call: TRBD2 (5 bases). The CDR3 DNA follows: TGTGCCTGGGACGAGGGTACCGGGGAGCTGTTTTTT. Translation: CAWDEGTGELFF.